A selection of T cell receptor beta chains follows, all from one sample in a study of human T cells and chemical hapten exposure. TCRdb reanalysed the RACE reads using MiXCR and keeps one entry per CDR3 protein. The sample carries about 40,000 distinct CDR3 sequences, about 11% recorded once. The sample was whole blood, taken in connection with sensitization to the hapten diphenylcyclopropenone (DPC). The receptors originated from a man aged 25-45 years with alopecia areata. Some clones in this sample may be carry-over from other donors' samples. The CDR3 runs from the conserved cysteine through the conserved F or W. The order of the fields is clone size, V gene, D gene, J gene, CDR3 protein, CDR3 DNA. The D gene is left open where the match is weak. Expanded clones get a size class; other rows say once, few or many, or leave the size out.

many	TRBV12-2	.	TRBJ1-2	CASRYHTTYSYGYTF	TGTGCAAGTCGTTATCACACCACTTACAGCTATGGCTACACCTTC
few	TRBV12-3/TRBV12-4	.	TRBJ2-5	CASSPGATYPVETQYF	TGTGCCAGCAGCCCTGGGGCCACTTACCCAGTAGAGACCCAGTACTTC
many	TRBV6-2/TRBV6-3	TRBD2	TRBJ2-2	CASRASGRATGELFF	TGTGCCAGCAGGGCTAGCGGGAGGGCCACCGGGGAGCTGTTTTTT
.	TRBV7-8	.	TRBJ2-6	CASSLLTAGANVLTF	TGTGCCAGCAGCTTATTAACCGCTGGGGCCAACGTCCTGACTTTC
few	TRBV6-1	TRBD1	TRBJ1-6	CASSEAQTGMLLHF	TGTGCCAGCAGTGAAGCCCAGACAGGGATGCTCCTCCACTTT
many	TRBV29-1	.	TRBJ2-1	CSAVGTDNYNEQFF	TGCAGCGCTGTGGGGACGGATAACTACAATGAGCAGTTCTTC
many	TRBV7-6	TRBD2	TRBJ2-5	CASAIPIREGVGPQETQYF	TGTGCCAGCGCCATCCCCATTAGGGAGGGAGTGGGGCCCCAAGAGACCCAGTACTTC
.	TRBV12-3/TRBV12-4	.	TRBJ1-1	CASSWGGPEAFF	TGTGCCAGCAGTTGGGGGGGTCCTGAAGCTTTCTTT
.	TRBV10-3	.	TRBJ1-5	CAISEGEGSNQPQHF	TGTGCCATCAGTGAAGGGGAGGGGAGCAATCAGCCCCAGCATTTT
few	TRBV20-1	.	TRBJ2-7	CSARDGQRSPYEQYF	TGCAGTGCTAGAGATGGACAGAGGAGCCCCTACGAGCAGTACTTC
.	TRBV7-9	TRBD1	TRBJ1-1	CASRPFTGVWTEAFF	TGTGCCAGCCGACCTTTTACAGGGGTTTGGACTGAAGCTTTCTTT
many	TRBV6-1	TRBD1	TRBJ1-5	CASSETGQANQPQHF	TGTGCCAGCAGTGAAACCGGACAGGCGAATCAGCCCCAGCATTTT
many	TRBV5-5	.	TRBJ2-3	CASSHLASTDTQYF	TGTGCCAGCAGCCACTTGGCTAGCACAGATACGCAGTATTTT
few	TRBV5-1	TRBD1	TRBJ2-2	CASSRGTGSNTGELFF	TGCGCCAGCAGCAGAGGGACAGGGTCGAACACCGGGGAGCTGTTTTTT
.	TRBV29-1	.	TRBJ1-3	CSVEVSVPYSGNTIYF	TGCAGCGTTGAAGTATCAGTACCATACTCTGGAAACACCATATATTTT
.	TRBV2	TRBD2	TRBJ2-1	CASSGGTSGSLGNEQFF	TGTGCCAGCAGTGGAGGGACTAGCGGGAGTTTGGGAAATGAGCAGTTCTTC
.	TRBV12-3/TRBV12-4	TRBD2	TRBJ2-2	CASRQTSHSELFF	TGTGCCAGCAGGCAGACTAGCCACTCGGAGCTGTTTTTT